The 26 T cell receptor beta chains listed next were all sequenced from one sample in a study of cytomegalovirus exposure and HLA in healthy donors. With 60 Vbeta and 13 Jbeta primers, the PCR was carried out. Assay: immunoSEQ multiplex PCR; the TCRdb copy retains only in-frame clones and omits some. The sample carries roughly 200,000 clones, roughly 80% recorded once. The sequenced sample was PBMCs. The receptors stem from a woman aged 25 to 45 in good health and CMV-seropositive.

This sequence joins TRBV5-5 and TRBJ2-2; 7 nucleotides match TRBD1. CDR3 length: 16 amino acids. The V gene end was trimmed by 4 bases and the J gene end by 4 bases; junction bases not matched to a gene: 10. CDR1 and CDR2 (germline): SGHKS, YYEKEE (reference sequence). The CDR3 DNA sequence: TGTGCCAGCAGCCCCCGACAGGGACGGGCCACCGGGGAGCTGTTTTTT. Protein sequence: CASSPRQGRATGELFF.

This clone was seen a few times. This sequence joins TRBV19 and TRBJ2-3; D is perhaps TRBD2 (5 bases). V lost 5 bases to trimming and J lost 1 base, with 10 bases between them. This CDR3 contains 14 residues. Germline lookup yields CDR1 LNHDA and CDR2 SQIVND (reference sequence). The CDR3 sequence: CASSLGRGTDTQYF. The CDR3 DNA sequence: TGTGCCAGTAGTTTAGGGCGGGGCACAGATACGCAGTATTTT.

Here the CDR3 reads CASSQVYDQGSSYNSPLHF. CDR3 DNA: TGCGCCAGCAGCCAAGTCTACGACCAGGGGAGCTCCTATAATTCACCCCTCCACTTT. The chain recombines TRBV4-1 with TRBJ1-6; tentative D call: TRBD1 (6 bases). CDR1 is MGHRA and CDR2 is YSYEKL in the germline V gene. Trimming took 1 base from V and 0 from J, leaving 16 bases between them. The CDR3 covers 19 residues.

V is TRBV7-2 and J is TRBJ2-5; 8 positions agree with TRBD1. J was trimmed by 0 bases and V by 2 bases; bases with no gene match: 8. The CDR3 extends over 17 amino acids. CDR1 is SGHTA, CDR2 FQGNSA, per germline. The CDR3 reads CASSLIGTGGYQETQYF. The CDR3 DNA is TGTGCCAGCAGCTTAATTGGAACAGGGGGGTACCAAGAGACCCAGTACTTC.

The chain couples TRBV18 to TRBJ2-4; possible D gene TRBD1, 6 bases. V was clipped by 2 bases and J by 8 bases, with 16 bases between them. Germline loops: CDR1 KGHSH, CDR2 LQKENI. This CDR3 has 15 amino acids. For the CDR3, the DNA is TGTGCCAGCTCACCATCGATGGGACAACTGGACATTCAGTACTTC. It is translated as CASSPSMGQLDIQYF.

This chain links TRBV9 with TRBJ1-1; D unclear. V lost 0 bases to trimming and J lost 3 bases, with 12 bases between them. CDR3 size: 15 residues. Germline V gene sequence: CDR1 SGDLS, CDR2 YYNGEE. This chain's CDR3 is CASSVVEAGYTEAFF. The DNA of the CDR3 is TGTGCCAGCAGCGTAGTTGAGGCGGGGTACACTGAAGCTTTCTTT.

The chain couples TRBV6-1 to TRBJ2-2; D unresolved. The ends were cut back, 2 bases at V and 3 bases at J, with 10 bases in the middle. The CDR3 covers 15 residues. Germline V gene lookup returns CDR1 MNHNS and CDR2 SASEGT. The CDR3 DNA reads TGTGCCAGCAGTGAACAGATATTGGACACCGGGGAGCTGTTTTTT. It codes for CASSEQILDTGELFF.

This clone was detected once. This chain links TRBV18 with TRBJ1-5, with D perhaps matching TRBD1 (5 bases). This CDR3 is 15 amino acids long. Germline CDR1 is KGHSH and CDR2 is LQKENI. Trimming stripped 2 bases from V and 1 base from J, with 9 bases between. The CDR3 protein is CASSPGHHSNQPQHF. The CDR3 coding sequence is TGTGCCAGCTCACCAGGACACCACAGCAATCAGCCCCAGCATTTT.

This sequence joins TRBV21-1 and TRBJ1-6; the DNA was not compared with TRBD1, the D call given in the table. TRBV21-1 is classified as a pseudogene. The CDR3 runs to 12 residues. CDR3: CASPRQDSPLHF. In DNA, the CDR3 is TGTGCCAGCCCCAGACAGGATTCACCCCTCCACTTT.

This clone was observed a single time. V is TRBV9 and J is TRBJ2-3; 8 bases line up with TRBD2. This CDR3 region has 16 residues. From germline, CDR1 is SGDLS and CDR2 YYNGEE. Trimming at V came to 4 bases and at J to 2 bases, leaving 9 bases not matched to a gene. CDR3 protein: CASSSRGGTITDTQYF. For the CDR3, the DNA is TGTGCCAGCAGCTCCCGGGGGGGGACTATCACAGATACGCAGTATTTT.

This rearrangement joins TRBV19 to TRBJ2-7; D may be TRBD2 (6 bases). This CDR3 is 13 amino acids long. Trimming took off 2 bases at V and 5 bases at J, with 10 bases between the two ends. The germline V gene has CDR1 LNHDA and CDR2 SQIVND (reference sequence). The CDR3 here is CASSISGGDEQYF. The CDR3 DNA sequence: TGTGCCAGTAGTATATCGGGCGGGGACGAGCAGTACTTC.

The rearrangement uses TRBV7-8 and TRBJ2-3, with D maybe TRBD2 (6 bases). Germline V gives CDR1 SGHVS, CDR2 FQNEAQ. V was pared by 2 bases and J by 5 bases, with 11 bases between. The CDR3 has 14 residues. The CDR3 bases are TGTGCCAGCAGCTTAAGCGGGCGTAGAGATACGCAGTATTTT. Its protein is CASSLSGRRDTQYF.

This clone has only one observation. V is TRBV6-6 and J is TRBJ2-5; D might be TRBD1 (5 bases). The CDR3 has 13 amino acids. CDR1 is MNHNY, CDR2 SVGAGI, per germline (reference sequence). V shed 6 bases and J shed 5 bases, with 13 bases lying between them. In nucleotides, the CDR3 is TGTGCCAGCAGCCTCCCCCAGGGTGAGACCCAGTACTTC. It encodes CASSLPQGETQYF.

V and J are TRBV7-3 and TRBJ2-1; TRBD2 matches at 7 bases. CDR3 length: 15 amino acids. Germline trimming cut 0 bases from V and 7 bases from J; bases unmatched to any gene: 6. Germline V gene data show CDR1 as SGHTA and CDR2 as FQGTGA. The CDR3 DNA reads as TGTGCCAGCAGCTTAACGAAGTACGGGGGGAATGAGCAGTTCTTC. Residues: CASSLTKYGGNEQFF.

The chain is built from TRBV30 and TRBJ2-2; D is ambiguous. The CDR3 extends over 13 amino acids. Germline CDR1 reads GTSNPN; CDR2 reads SVGIG (reference sequence). Trimming removed 6 bases at V and 4 bases at J, with 12 bases between. Written as DNA, the CDR3 is TGTGCCTGCAGCCGCCAGGCCACCGGGGAGCTGTTTTTT. Its protein is CACSRQATGELFF.

This clone has more than one count but fewer than ten. V is TRBV28 and J is TRBJ2-5, with 12 bases matching TRBD1. Trimming removed 5 bases from V and 5 bases from J; junction bases left unmatched: 9. There are 16 residues in the CDR3. Germline V gene data show CDR1 as MDHEN and CDR2 as SYDVKM. The CDR3 loop is CASSTRDRGLGETQYF. The CDR3, as DNA: TGTGCCAGCAGTACCCGGGACAGGGGGCTGGGGGAGACCCAGTACTTC.

V is TRBV15 and J is TRBJ1-4; 12 bases align to TRBD1. The germline CDR1 and CDR2 sequences are LNHNV and YYDKDF (reference sequence). The CDR3 runs to 15 residues. J gave up 10 bases and V 5 bases, and 8 bases lay outside the gene matches. This chain's CDR3 is CATSVAGTGGGKLFF. The CDR3 DNA reads as TGTGCCACCAGCGTAGCCGGGACAGGGGGCGGAAAACTGTTTTTT.

The chain couples TRBV5-1 to TRBJ1-1; D remains unclear. Germline values: CDR1 SGHRS, CDR2 YFSETQ. The CDR3 runs to 14 residues. V was trimmed by 3 bases and J by 3 bases, leaving 12 bases between them. CDR3 in DNA: TGCGCCAGCAGCTCACGATCCACGGACACTGAAGCTTTCTTT. It specifies CASSSRSTDTEAFF. Full variable domain (remainder filled in from reference TRBV5-1 and TRBJ1-1): KAGVTQTPRYLIKTRGQQVTLSCSPISGHRSVSWYQQTPGQGLQFLFEYFSETQRNKGNFPGRFSGRQFSNSRSEMNVSTLELGDSALYLCASSSRSTDTEAFFGQGTRLTVV.

The J gene is TRBJ2-5, the V gene TRBV5-4; D gene unclear. CDR3 length equals 14 residues. The germline V and J ends were trimmed by 0 bases and 1 base, with 7 bases remaining between them. In germline, CDR1 is SGHNT, CDR2 YYREEE (reference sequence). The CDR3 here is CASSLGNSQETQYF. In DNA, the CDR3 is TGTGCCAGCAGCTTGGGGAACAGCCAAGAGACCCAGTACTTC. Supplemented by reference TRBV5-4 and TRBJ2-5, the full variable domain reads ETGVTQSPTHLIKTRGQQVTLRCSSQSGHNTVSWYQQALGQGPQFIFQYYREEENGRGNFPPRFSGLQFPNYSSELNVNALELDDSALYLCASSLGNSQETQYFGPGTRLLVL.

This rearrangement joins TRBV6-1 to TRBJ2-7; possibly TRBD1 for D (5 bases). This CDR3 is 13 amino acids long. The germline gives CDR1 MNHNS, CDR2 SASEGT. The germline V and J ends were trimmed by 10 bases and 2 bases, with 15 bases remaining between them. The CDR3 sequence: CATKLDKTYEQYF. CDR3 nucleotides: TGTGCCACCAAATTGGACAAGACCTACGAGCAGTACTTC.

A few counts support this clone. The V call is TRBV2, the J call TRBJ1-2; 7 bases fit TRBD1. The germline CDR1 and CDR2 sequences are SNHLY and FYNNEI. CDR3 length equals 16 residues. V trimming: 0 bases; J trimming: 5 bases; junction bases outside the gene matches: 9. CDR3 sequence (DNA): TGTGCCAGCAGTGAAGCGATACCGACAGGGAAGTATGGCTACACCTTC. This codes for CASSEAIPTGKYGYTF.

The chain carries TRBV18 and TRBJ1-2; D unclear. This CDR3 has 16 residues. Trimming took off 1 base at V and 8 bases at J, with 20 bases between the two ends. Germline V gene data show CDR1 as KGHSH and CDR2 as LQKENI. The CDR3 region is CASSPLGVGITQGYTF. The CDR3 nucleotides are TGTGCCAGCTCACCACTGGGAGTAGGTATAACGCAAGGCTACACCTTC.

The chain couples TRBV5-1 to TRBJ2-5; perhaps TRBD2 as D (6 bases). Germline lookup yields CDR1 SGHRS and CDR2 YFSETQ. V lost 2 bases, J lost 4 bases, and 9 bases lay in between. This CDR3 region has 13 residues. CDR3 region: CASSLGEAETQYF. The CDR3 DNA reads TGCGCCAGCAGCTTAGGGGAGGCAGAGACCCAGTACTTC. The whole variable domain, remainder taken from reference TRBV5-1 and TRBJ2-5, is KAGVTQTPRYLIKTRGQQVTLSCSPISGHRSVSWYQQTPGQGLQFLFEYFSETQRNKGNFPGRFSGRQFSNSRSEMNVSTLELGDSALYLCASSLGEAETQYFGPGTRLLVL.

The rearrangement links TRBV10-3 to TRBJ2-3; TRBD1 matches 9 bases. Germline CDR1 ENHRY, CDR2 SYGVKD. Unmatched junction bases numbered 4, after V lost 5 bases and J lost 1 base. CDR3 length equals 15 residues. CDR3 in DNA: TGTGCCATCAGTCCGGGACAGGGTGGCACAGATACGCAGTATTTT. This sequence encodes CAISPGQGGTDTQYF.

The chain uses TRBV27 and TRBJ2-2; 13 bases fit TRBD2. J lost 0 bases, V lost 5 bases, and 6 bases had no gene match. CDR3 length equals 18 residues. Looked up from germline, CDR1 is MNHEY and CDR2 is SMNVEV (reference sequence). The CDR3, as DNA: TGTGCCAGCAGTCCCGTTGGACTAGCGGGAGCGAACACCGGGGAGCTGTTTTTT. This sequence encodes CASSPVGLAGANTGELFF.

This sequence joins TRBV5-1 and TRBJ2-1; 9 bases are shared with TRBD1. This CDR3 comprises 16 residues. In germline, CDR1 is SGHRS, CDR2 YFSETQ. V lost 0 bases, J lost 5 bases, and 6 bases stayed unmatched. The DNA for the CDR3 is TGCGCCAGCAGCTTGGTGGCGGGACAGGGCAACAATGAGCAGTTCTTC. This translates into CASSLVAGQGNNEQFF.